The 9 T cell receptor beta chains below all came from one sample that was sequenced in a study of shared clonotypes between healthy human individuals. Clones were sequenced by immunoSEQ multiplex PCR, and TCRdb holds only the in-frame ones, with some missing. This table holds more than 2 million clones, over 85% found once. Sequenced input: naive CD4+ T cells sorted from blood. The subset: CD45RA+ positively selected. These receptors were taken from a man between 18 and 29 years old in good health.

With respect to this clone: Other DNA sequences in the same sample also yield this CDR3. The gene calls are TRBV7-9 and TRBJ1-4; a possible D gene is TRBD1 (6 bases). The CDR3 length is 14 residues. V lost 5 bases, J lost 7 bases, and 14 bases lay in between. The germline CDR1 and CDR2 sequences are SEHNR and FQNEAQ (reference sequence). The CDR3 coding sequence is TGTGCCAGCAGCCCACAGGGCTTGGGTGAAAAACTGTTTTTT. Translating it yields CASSPQGLGEKLFF.

The chain joins TRBV29-1 to TRBJ2-3; D possibly corresponds to TRBD1 (6 bases). The germline gives CDR1 SQVTM, CDR2 ANQGSEA. This CDR3 region has 13 residues. The V and J ends lost 4 bases and 4 bases respectively, with 12 bases between them. CDR3 region: CSVGGGQSDTQYF. CDR3 sequence (DNA): TGCAGCGTTGGAGGGGGACAATCAGATACGCAGTATTTT.

The J gene is TRBJ2-3, the V gene TRBV7-2; 14 positions agree with TRBD2. V lost 5 bases to trimming and J lost 2 bases; unmatched junction nucleotides: 3. This CDR3 has 16 residues. Per germline, CDR1 SGHTA and CDR2 FQGNSA. Here the CDR3 DNA reads TGTGCCAGCAGCACGGGACTAGCGGGAGTCACAGATACGCAGTATTTT. It encodes CASSTGLAGVTDTQYF.

The chain has TRBV2 and TRBJ2-7; perhaps TRBD2 as D (5 bases). From germline, CDR1 is SNHLY and CDR2 FYNNEI. The CDR3 covers 12 residues. V was cut by 4 bases and J by 5 bases, with 9 bases left in between. The CDR3 nucleotides read TGTGCCAGCAGTGTTGAGGGAAACGAGCAGTACTTC. Protein: CASSVEGNEQYF.

The chain employs TRBV5-1 and TRBJ2-2; D may be TRBD2 (5 bases). Deletions cut 4 bases from V and 5 bases from J, with 12 bases between. The length of the CDR3 is 14 residues. CDR1 is SGHRS, CDR2 YFSETQ, per germline. The chain's CDR3 is CASSDQRRTGELFF. The CDR3 DNA follows: TGCGCCAGCAGCGATCAGCGGAGAACCGGGGAGCTGTTTTTT.

Concerning this clone itself: This same CDR3 is encoded by further DNA sequences in the sample. V gene TRBV7-2 combines with J gene TRBJ2-2, with D possibly TRBD2 on 5 matching bases. This CDR3 is built from 15 residues. The germline gives CDR1 SGHTA, CDR2 FQGNSA. Trimming shortened V by 5 bases and J by 0 bases, and 10 bases separated the two germline ends. CDR3 sequence: CASSPRGSNTGELFF. The CDR3 DNA reads TGTGCCAGCAGCCCCCGGGGTTCGAACACCGGGGAGCTGTTTTTT.

The CDR3 loop is CASSQGDRGLETQYF. The CDR3 DNA follows: TGCGCCAGCAGCCAAGGGGACAGGGGACTAGAGACCCAGTACTTC. This chain connects TRBV4-1 to TRBJ2-5, with 10 bases fitting TRBD1. V dropped 1 base and J dropped 4; count of bases not matched to a gene: 3. Germline values: CDR1 MGHRA, CDR2 YSYEKL. The CDR3 has 15 residues.

The genes are TRBV2 and TRBJ2-1; D is possibly TRBD1 (7 bases). This CDR3 comprises 10 residues. Trimming took 11 bases from V and 15 from J, leaving 17 bases between them. Germline CDR1 reads SNHLY; CDR2 reads FYNNEI. CDR3 coding DNA: TGTGCCCTGCGAGGAGGGGGCCCGTTCTTC. It is translated as CALRGGGPFF.

V usage is TRBV5-1 and J usage is TRBJ1-3; 7 nucleotides match TRBD1. Germline CDR1 and CDR2: SGHRS and YFSETQ. The V and J ends lost 7 bases and 4 bases, in that order; junction bases with no gene match: 5. This CDR3 comprises 13 residues. The CDR3 DNA reads TGCGCCAGCGGAACAGGGGAAGGAAACACCATATATTTT. Encoded protein: CASGTGEGNTIYF.